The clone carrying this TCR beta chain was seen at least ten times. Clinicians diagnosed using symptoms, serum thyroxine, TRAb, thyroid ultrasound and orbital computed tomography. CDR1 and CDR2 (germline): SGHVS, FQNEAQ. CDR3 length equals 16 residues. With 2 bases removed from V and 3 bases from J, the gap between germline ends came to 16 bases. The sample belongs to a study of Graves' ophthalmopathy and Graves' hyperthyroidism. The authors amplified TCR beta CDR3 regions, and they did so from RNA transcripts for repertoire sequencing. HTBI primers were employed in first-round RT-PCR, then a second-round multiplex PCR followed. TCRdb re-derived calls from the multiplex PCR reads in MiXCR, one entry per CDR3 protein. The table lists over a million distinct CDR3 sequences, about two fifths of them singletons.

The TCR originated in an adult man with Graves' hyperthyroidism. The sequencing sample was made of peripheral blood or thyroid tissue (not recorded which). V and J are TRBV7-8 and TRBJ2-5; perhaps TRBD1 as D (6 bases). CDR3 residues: CASSLLGHRAEETQYF. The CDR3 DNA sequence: TGTGCCAGCAGCTTACTGGGACATAGGGCAGAAGAGACCCAGTACTTC.